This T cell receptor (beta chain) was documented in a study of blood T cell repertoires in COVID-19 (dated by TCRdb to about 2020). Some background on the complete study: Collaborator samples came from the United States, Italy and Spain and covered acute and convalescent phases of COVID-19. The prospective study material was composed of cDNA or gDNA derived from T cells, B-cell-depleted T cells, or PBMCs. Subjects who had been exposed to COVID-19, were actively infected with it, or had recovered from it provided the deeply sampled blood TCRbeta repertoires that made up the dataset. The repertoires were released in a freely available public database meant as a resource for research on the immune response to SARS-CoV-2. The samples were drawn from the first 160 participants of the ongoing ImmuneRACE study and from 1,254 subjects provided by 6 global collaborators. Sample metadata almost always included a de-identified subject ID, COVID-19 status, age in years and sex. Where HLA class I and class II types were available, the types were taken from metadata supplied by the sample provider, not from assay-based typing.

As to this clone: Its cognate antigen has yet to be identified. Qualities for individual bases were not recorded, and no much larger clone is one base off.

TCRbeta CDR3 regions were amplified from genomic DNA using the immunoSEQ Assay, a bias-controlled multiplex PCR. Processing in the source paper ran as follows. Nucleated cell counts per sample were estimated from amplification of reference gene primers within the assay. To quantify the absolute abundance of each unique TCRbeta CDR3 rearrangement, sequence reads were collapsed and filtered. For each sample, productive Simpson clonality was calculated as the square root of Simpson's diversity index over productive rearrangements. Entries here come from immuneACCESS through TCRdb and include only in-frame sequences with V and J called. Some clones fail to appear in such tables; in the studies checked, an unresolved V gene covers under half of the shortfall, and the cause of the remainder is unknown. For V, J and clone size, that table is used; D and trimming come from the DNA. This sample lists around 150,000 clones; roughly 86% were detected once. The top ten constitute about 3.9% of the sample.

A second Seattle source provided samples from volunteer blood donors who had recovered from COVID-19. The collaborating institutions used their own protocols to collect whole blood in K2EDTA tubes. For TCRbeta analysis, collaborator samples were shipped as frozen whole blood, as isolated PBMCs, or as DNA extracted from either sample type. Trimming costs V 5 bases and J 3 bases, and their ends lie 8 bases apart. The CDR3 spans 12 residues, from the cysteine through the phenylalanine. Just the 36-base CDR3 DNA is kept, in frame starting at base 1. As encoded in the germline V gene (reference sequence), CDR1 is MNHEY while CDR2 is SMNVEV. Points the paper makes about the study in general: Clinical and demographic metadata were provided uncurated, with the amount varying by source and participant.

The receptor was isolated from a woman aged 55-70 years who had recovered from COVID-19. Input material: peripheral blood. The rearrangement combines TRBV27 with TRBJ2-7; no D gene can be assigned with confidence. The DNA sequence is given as TGTGCCAGCAGTCCTACCCTCTACGAGCAGTACTTC. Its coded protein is CASSPTLYEQYF.